These 19 T cell receptor beta chains share one sample of origin, sequenced in a study of OX40 agonist ivuxolimab in advanced cancers. The receptor library was made with the immunoSEQ multiplex PCR assay. The clones in this table, taken by TCRdb from immuneACCESS, are in-frame only. Not every clone is retained; where verified, under half of the shortfall comes from an unresolved V gene, and the cause of the rest is unknown. The sample contains 22,000 or so clones, 85% to 90% of them found a single time. The ten most abundant clones make up approximately 30% of the sample. Sequenced material: CD4+ or CD8+ T cells sorted from blood, taken in a trial of the OX40 agonist ivuxolimab. Receptors originate from an adult with an advanced solid tumor such as melanoma, head and neck, liver or kidney cancer.

Note on this clone: The junction and the germline gene differ at one end; a read error may be behind it. This chain links TRBV7-7 with TRBJ2-5; either TRBD1 or TRBD2 may fit D (5 bases each). The CDR3 length is 15 residues. Germline loops: CDR1 SSHAT, CDR2 FNYEAQ (reference sequence). This CDR3 is CASSRDLSYQETQYF. CDR3 in DNA: TGTGCTAGCAGCCGGGACCTATCGTACCAAGAGACCCAGTACTTC.

This clone was recorded once. The chain carries TRBV27 and TRBJ2-1; TRBD2 matches at 11 bases. The germline CDR1 and CDR2 sequences are MNHEY and SMNVEV (reference sequence). The CDR3 has 17 amino acids. V gave up 6 bases and J gave up 6 bases; unmatched junction bases: 13. Here the CDR3 DNA reads TGTGCCAGCAGACACACCAAACTAGCGGGAGTGGGCAATGAGCAGTTCTTC. It is translated as CASRHTKLAGVGNEQFF.

The V call is TRBV18, the J call TRBJ2-6; tentatively, D is TRBD1 (5 bases). The CDR3 covers 17 residues. Germline V CDR1 and CDR2: KGHSH, LQKENI. V was trimmed by 5 bases and J by 2 bases, leaving 16 bases between them. CDR3 sequence reads: CASSSKSLQAGANVLTF. In DNA, the CDR3 is TGTGCCAGCTCATCTAAGTCGTTACAGGCTGGGGCCAACGTCCTGACTTTC.

The chain joins TRBV19 to TRBJ2-1, with unresolved D. The length of the CDR3 is 14 residues. Looked up from germline, CDR1 is LNHDA and CDR2 is SQIVND (reference sequence). V was shortened by 3 bases and J by 3 bases, with 9 bases between the two germline ends. The CDR3 here is CASSITESYNEQFF. The CDR3 nucleotides read TGTGCCAGTAGTATCACAGAGAGCTACAATGAGCAGTTCTTC.

In this sample, this clone turned up a few times. One end of the junction is discordant with germline, which a read error may explain. V and J are TRBV12-5 and TRBJ2-3; D is unclear. The V gene's germline CDR1 is LGHNT and CDR2 FRNRAP. This CDR3 comprises 11 residues. CDR3 loop: CASGYTYTQYF. The CDR3 nucleotides read TGTGCTAGTGGTTACACATATACGCAGTATTTT.

The table lists this clone with a few counts. The chain recombines TRBV5-8 with TRBJ2-7; D is undetermined. There are 15 residues in the CDR3. Trimming cost V 6 bases and J 0 bases, with 16 bases left between them. CDR1 and CDR2 (germline): SGHTS, YDEGEE. CDR3 sequence (DNA): TGTGCCAGCAACAATCTTATTGAGCTCTCCTACGAGCAGTACTTC. This encodes CASNNLIELSYEQYF.

J is TRBJ2-1 and V is TRBV6-5; D might be TRBD2 (6 bases). V was clipped by 2 bases and J by 4 bases, with 12 bases between them. The CDR3 has 15 residues. Germline V gene sequence: CDR1 MNHEY, CDR2 SVGAGI. The CDR3 nucleotides read TGTGCCAGCAGTTACGGCCTTAGCGGATACAATGAGCAGTTCTTC. Protein sequence: CASSYGLSGYNEQFF.

This chain connects TRBV18 to TRBJ2-1, with D unclear. Between the trimmed V and J ends, which lost 2 bases and 1 base, there was a span of 15 bases. Per the germline V gene, CDR1 is KGHSH and CDR2 is LQKENI. CDR3 length equals 17 residues. The CDR3 region is CASSPSENSWSYNEQFF. CDR3 nucleotides: TGTGCCAGCTCACCATCAGAGAATTCTTGGTCCTACAATGAGCAGTTCTTC. The full variable domain, its missing parts supplied by reference TRBV18 and TRBJ2-1, is NAGVMQNPRHLVRRRGQEARLRCSPMKGHSHVYWYRQLPEEGLKFMVYLQKENIIDESGMPKERFSAEFPKEGPSILRIQQVVRGDSAAYFCASSPSENSWSYNEQFFGPGTRLTVL.

This clone was counted once. This chain links TRBV19 with TRBJ2-7; D is unresolved. The CDR3 is made up of 12 amino acids. The germline gives CDR1 LNHDA, CDR2 SQIVND (reference sequence). Trimming took 7 bases from V and 0 from J, leaving 7 bases between them. CDR3 in amino acids: CASMGTSYEQYF. In DNA form, the CDR3 reads TGTGCCAGTATGGGAACCTCCTACGAGCAGTACTTC. Drawing the rest from reference TRBV19 and TRBJ2-7, the complete variable domain is DGGITQSPKYLFRKEGQNVTLSCEQNLNHDAMYWYRQDPGQGLRLIYYSQIVNDFQKGDIAEGYSVSREKKESFPLTVTSAQKNPTAFYLCASMGTSYEQYFGPGTRLTVT.

This clone was seen a single time. The CDR3 region has the DNA TGCGCCAGCAGCCAAGAAGGCTGGACTAGCGGTAGGAGGGAGCAGTACTTC. It yields the protein CASSQEGWTSGRREQYF. The chain carries TRBV4-3 and TRBJ2-7, with 10 nucleotides matching TRBD2. Trimming at V came to 0 bases and at J to 7 bases, leaving 12 bases not matched to a gene. The CDR3 totals 17 residues. Per germline, CDR1 LGHNA and CDR2 YSLEER.

CDR3 bases: TGTGCCAGCAGACGCCGCGACGGTGACTATGGCTACACCTTC. It specifies CASRRRDGDYGYTF. The chain uses TRBV25-1 and TRBJ1-2; D not resolved. The CDR3 covers 14 residues. Looked up from germline, CDR1 is MGHDK and CDR2 is SYGVNS. Trimming shortened V by 6 bases and J by 3 bases, and 14 bases separated the two germline ends.

The chain is built from TRBV5-4 and TRBJ2-3; TRBD2 matches at 11 bases. The CDR3 covers 16 residues. The germline V gene encodes CDR1 SGHNT and CDR2 YYREEE (reference sequence). V lost 2 bases to trimming and J lost 4 bases; unmatched junction nucleotides: 6. The CDR3 DNA sequence: TGTGCCAGCAGCTTCAGTAGCGGGAGGGCCGCAGATACGCAGTATTTT. It translates to CASSFSSGRAADTQYF.

The chain couples TRBV7-8 to TRBJ1-1; no definite D call. The CDR3 runs 16 residues. V lost 1 base, J lost 6 bases, and 18 bases lay in between. Germline assignment: CDR1 SGHVS and CDR2 FQNEAQ. The CDR3 is CASSLGIVDSVAEAFF. The CDR3 DNA is TGTGCCAGCAGCTTAGGAATCGTGGACTCGGTCGCTGAAGCTTTCTTT.

The chain combines TRBV4-1 with TRBJ2-1, with D perhaps assigned TRBD1 or TRBD2 (6 bases each). V was pared by 1 base and J by 0 bases, with 19 bases between. The CDR3 has 19 amino acids. Germline V gene lookup returns CDR1 MGHRA and CDR2 YSYEKL. CDR3 DNA sequence: TGCGCCAGCAGCCAAGCGTGGGGGGTTACGGGACACTCCTACAATGAGCAGTTCTTC. Residues: CASSQAWGVTGHSYNEQFF.

This clone was detected once. CDR3 loop: CASSLTWGYTDTQYF. The DNA of the CDR3 is TGTGCCAGCAGCTTAACCTGGGGATACACAGATACGCAGTATTTT. The chain recombines TRBV7-6 with TRBJ2-3, with D uncertain. The length of the CDR3 is 15 residues. Germline V CDR1 and CDR2: SGHVS, FNYEAQ. Between the trimmed V and J ends, which lost 2 bases and 2 bases, there was a span of 11 bases. The full variable domain, in which reference TRBV7-6 and TRBJ2-3 provide the parts outside the CDR3, is GAGVSQSPRYKVTKRGQDVALRCDPISGHVSLYWYRQALGQGPEFLTYFNYEAQQDKSGLPNDRFSAERPEGSISTLTIQRTEQRDSAMYRCASSLTWGYTDTQYFGPGTRLTVL.

The rearrangement joins TRBV9 to TRBJ1-5; D uncertain. Germline CDR1 and CDR2: SGDLS and YYNGEE. The V end was cut by 3 bases, the J end by 5 bases, with 12 bases between. This CDR3 region has 14 residues. The CDR3: CASSGEGHYQPQHF. The CDR3, as DNA: TGTGCCAGCAGCGGGGAGGGCCATTATCAGCCCCAGCATTTT.

This clone came up once. The chain couples TRBV6-5 to TRBJ2-7; no definite D call. The germline V gene has CDR1 MNHEY and CDR2 SVGAGI. V shed 2 bases and J shed 0 bases, with 8 bases lying between them. The CDR3 totals 14 residues. The CDR3 loop is CASSYGRDSYEQYF. The CDR3 bases are TGTGCCAGCAGTTACGGTCGAGACTCCTACGAGCAGTACTTC.

This clone was seen a few times. This sequence joins TRBV19 and TRBJ1-2; no definite D call. Germline V gene data show CDR1 as LNHDA and CDR2 as SQIVND (reference sequence). V was pared by 5 bases and J by 4 bases, with 11 bases between. The CDR3 is 13 residues long. The CDR3: CASSLSLIYGYTF. CDR3 nucleotides: TGTGCCAGTAGTCTGTCCCTGATCTATGGCTACACCTTC.

The V gene is TRBV6-1, the J gene TRBJ2-1; D ambiguous. V dropped 6 bases and J dropped 6 bases, with 6 bases sitting between them. Germline CDR1 and CDR2: MNHNS and SASEGT. CDR3 size: 11 residues. CDR3 sequence: CASSPPNEQFF. The CDR3 nucleotides read TGTGCCAGCAGCCCACCCAATGAGCAGTTCTTC.